This T cell receptor beta chain derives from a study of metastatic and nonmetastatic thyroid tumors. Background on the study: Both malignant and benign thyroid patients supplied peripheral blood and tumor or nodule tissue samples, across which the repertoires of these patients were then compared.

The CDR3 has 15 amino acids. Germline CDR1 and CDR2: LNHDA and SQIVND (reference sequence). V lost 2 bases to trimming and J lost 5 bases, with 12 bases between them. MiXCR was used by TCRdb to re-call the PCR reads. The table lists tens of thousands of clones, around 15% of them singletons. This clone was observed many times. All patients reached thyroid surgery having received no treatment beforehand. Sequenced: blood. The receptor's source is a female donor with papillary thyroid cancer or a benign thyroid nodule (not recorded which). Some clones in this sample may be carry-over from other donors' samples. The chain carries TRBV19 and TRBJ1-4, with D unresolved. As DNA, the CDR3 is TGTGCCAGTAGTATAACAGAGGCGCTAAATGAAAAACTGTTTTTT. Protein: CASSITEALNEKLFF. Supplemented by reference TRBV19 and TRBJ1-4, the full variable domain reads DGGITQSPKYLFRKEGQNVTLSCEQNLNHDAMYWYRQDPGQGLRLIYYSQIVNDFQKGDIAEGYSVSREKKESFPLTVTSAQKNPTAFYLCASSITEALNEKLFFGSGTQLSVL.